These T cell receptor beta chains were read from a single sample in a study of shared clonotypes between healthy human individuals. Produced via immunoSEQ multiplex PCR; TCRdb's table is partial and in-frame only. The data show roughly 380,000 clones, 96% seen once. The sequencing sample was made of memory CD8+ T cells sorted from blood. The receptors originated from a man under 40 in good health. CDR3s include the opening cysteine and the closing phenylalanine or tryptophan. The D gene is left open where the match is weak. Part of the rows lack a size; the others show once, few, many or a class for expanded clones.

d_call: .
j_call: TRBJ1-5
clone_size: .
v_call: TRBV6-1
cdr3_nt: TGTGCCAGCAGTGAGATAGGGGGGAGCAATCAGCCCCAGCATTTT
cdr3_aa: CASSEIGGSNQPQHF

d_call: TRBD2
j_call: TRBJ2-7
clone_size: .
v_call: TRBV11-2
cdr3_nt: TGTGCCAGCAGCTTAGGACTAGCGGCCTACGAGCAGTACTTC
cdr3_aa: CASSLGLAAYEQYF

d_call: TRBD2
j_call: TRBJ2-1
clone_size: .
v_call: TRBV5-1
cdr3_nt: TGCGCCAGCAGCTTGGTGACTAGCGGGAGCGGGGAGCAGTTCTTC
cdr3_aa: CASSLVTSGSGEQFF

d_call: TRBD2
j_call: TRBJ2-7
clone_size: .
v_call: TRBV10-2
cdr3_nt: TGCGCCAGCAAGGAGGGGGCTAGCGGGAGGTACGAGCAGTACTTC
cdr3_aa: CASKEGASGRYEQYF

d_call: .
j_call: TRBJ2-7
clone_size: .
v_call: TRBV6-6
cdr3_nt: TGTGCCAGCAGTTATGTCTTGGGCTACGAGCAGTACTTC
cdr3_aa: CASSYVLGYEQYF

d_call: .
j_call: TRBJ2-2
clone_size: .
v_call: TRBV5-4
cdr3_nt: TGTGCCAGCAGCGTGAAAAAGGGCGGGGAGCTGTTTTTT
cdr3_aa: CASSVKKGGELFF

d_call: TRBD2
j_call: TRBJ2-6
clone_size: .
v_call: TRBV7-9
cdr3_nt: TGTGCCAGCAGCTTAGGGGAGGGATCTGGGGCCAACGTCCTGACTTTC
cdr3_aa: CASSLGEGSGANVLTF

d_call: TRBD2
j_call: TRBJ2-7
clone_size: .
v_call: TRBV10-2
cdr3_nt: TGCGCCAGCAGTACCAACACGGGAGGACCTACCTACGAGCAGTACTTC
cdr3_aa: CASSTNTGGPTYEQYF

d_call: TRBD2
j_call: TRBJ2-3
clone_size: .
v_call: TRBV19
cdr3_nt: TGTGCCAGTAACGCTCCCGGGACTAGCCGACCCACAGATACGCAGTATTTT
cdr3_aa: CASNAPGTSRPTDTQYF

d_call: .
j_call: TRBJ2-3
clone_size: .
v_call: TRBV30
cdr3_nt: TGTGCCTGGAGAAAGGTAACTAGCACAGATACGCAGTATTTT
cdr3_aa: CAWRKVTSTDTQYF

d_call: .
j_call: TRBJ2-5
clone_size: once
v_call: TRBV5-5
cdr3_nt: TGTGCCAGCAGCTTCGGCGGACTCAGGGAGACCCAGTACTTC
cdr3_aa: CASSFGGLRETQYF

d_call: TRBD1
j_call: TRBJ1-5
clone_size: .
v_call: TRBV6-1
cdr3_nt: TGTGCCAGCAGTGAGGGGACAGGGCCCAATCAGCCCCAGCATTTT
cdr3_aa: CASSEGTGPNQPQHF

d_call: .
j_call: TRBJ2-7
clone_size: .
v_call: TRBV6-4
cdr3_nt: TGTGCCACCGACGACAAGTTCTCCTACGAGCAGTACTTC
cdr3_aa: CATDDKFSYEQYF

d_call: .
j_call: TRBJ1-1
clone_size: .
v_call: TRBV2
cdr3_nt: TGTGCCAGCAGTGAAACCACATTTCAGAACACTGAAGCTTTCTTT
cdr3_aa: CASSETTFQNTEAFF

d_call: TRBD2
j_call: TRBJ2-7
clone_size: .
v_call: TRBV5-6
cdr3_nt: TGTGCCAGCAGCTTGGAGACTAGCGGGAGGGCCGTCTACGAGCAGTACTTC
cdr3_aa: CASSLETSGRAVYEQYF

d_call: .
j_call: TRBJ2-1
clone_size: .
v_call: TRBV28
cdr3_nt: TGTGCCAGCAGTTTCGACCTCAATGAGCAGTTCTTC
cdr3_aa: CASSFDLNEQFF

d_call: .
j_call: TRBJ2-5
clone_size: .
v_call: TRBV10-2
cdr3_nt: TGCGCCAGCAGGGGGACACCAGAGACCCAGTACTTC
cdr3_aa: CASRGTPETQYF

d_call: .
j_call: TRBJ2-4
clone_size: .
v_call: TRBV7-6
cdr3_nt: TGTGCCAGCAGCCCGTTGCTAGGGCCGAGGGCCAAAAACATTCAGTACTTC
cdr3_aa: CASSPLLGPRAKNIQYF

d_call: TRBD1
j_call: TRBJ1-3
clone_size: once
v_call: TRBV30
cdr3_nt: TGTGCCTGGAGTGACGGGACAGTCGACACCATATATTTT
cdr3_aa: CAWSDGTVDTIYF

d_call: TRBD1
j_call: TRBJ1-4
clone_size: .
v_call: TRBV2
cdr3_nt: TGTGCCAGCAGGACCGGCACAGGGGGACATGAAAAACTGTTTTTT
cdr3_aa: CASRTGTGGHEKLFF

d_call: TRBD1
j_call: TRBJ1-1
clone_size: .
v_call: TRBV18
cdr3_nt: TGTGCCAGCTCACCAGAGACAGGGATCGTGAACACTGAAGCTTTCTTT
cdr3_aa: CASSPETGIVNTEAFF

d_call: .
j_call: TRBJ1-2
clone_size: .
v_call: TRBV28
cdr3_nt: TGTGCCAGCAGTAAAGGGTATGGCTACACCTTC
cdr3_aa: CASSKGYGYTF

d_call: TRBD2
j_call: TRBJ2-1
clone_size: once
v_call: TRBV6-1
cdr3_nt: TGTGCCAGCAGTGCCGGGACTAGCGGCTACAATGAGCAGTTCTTC
cdr3_aa: CASSAGTSGYNEQFF

d_call: .
j_call: TRBJ2-5
clone_size: .
v_call: TRBV6-1
cdr3_nt: TGTGCCAGCAGTGAAGCCGGGGTCTGGGAGACCCAGTACTTC
cdr3_aa: CASSEAGVWETQYF

d_call: TRBD2
j_call: TRBJ2-7
clone_size: .
v_call: TRBV30
cdr3_nt: TGTGCCTGGGGACTAGCGGGAGGGTTGGACTTC
cdr3_aa: CAWGLAGGLDF

d_call: TRBD1
j_call: TRBJ2-4
clone_size: .
v_call: TRBV19
cdr3_nt: TGTGCCAGTAGTATGGGCCAGGGGGTCAAAAACATTCAGTACTTC
cdr3_aa: CASSMGQGVKNIQYF

d_call: .
j_call: TRBJ1-1
clone_size: few
v_call: TRBV7-9
cdr3_nt: TGTGCCAGCAGCTTCAGGAGCACTGAAGCTTTCTTT
cdr3_aa: CASSFRSTEAFF

d_call: .
j_call: TRBJ1-2
clone_size: .
v_call: TRBV2
cdr3_nt: TGTGCCAGCTGGGGTAGGGGACCTTCTAACTATGGCTACACCTTC
cdr3_aa: CASWGRGPSNYGYTF

d_call: TRBD1
j_call: TRBJ2-5
clone_size: once
v_call: TRBV6-1
cdr3_nt: TGTGCCAGCAGGACAGGGGGAAAGACCCAGTACTTC
cdr3_aa: CASRTGGKTQYF

d_call: .
j_call: TRBJ2-4
clone_size: .
v_call: TRBV2
cdr3_nt: TGTGCCAGCAGAGCGGGCATTGACATTCAGTACTTC
cdr3_aa: CASRAGIDIQYF

d_call: .
j_call: TRBJ1-1
clone_size: .
v_call: TRBV5-1
cdr3_nt: TGCGCCAGCAGCTGGGACAATATGAACACTGAAGCTTTCTTT
cdr3_aa: CASSWDNMNTEAFF

d_call: .
j_call: TRBJ2-5
clone_size: .
v_call: TRBV5-4
cdr3_nt: TGTGCCAGCAGCTTGGGAAAGGGTGTGACCCAGTACTTC
cdr3_aa: CASSLGKGVTQYF

d_call: .
j_call: TRBJ1-3
clone_size: .
v_call: TRBV29-1
cdr3_nt: TGCAGCGTTGAACTCGGGGCCTCTGGAAACACCATATATTTT
cdr3_aa: CSVELGASGNTIYF

d_call: .
j_call: TRBJ2-3
clone_size: .
v_call: TRBV25-1
cdr3_nt: TGTGCCAGCAGTGAATTAGCGCCTAGCACAGATACGCAGTATTTT
cdr3_aa: CASSELAPSTDTQYF

d_call: TRBD1
j_call: TRBJ1-2
clone_size: .
v_call: TRBV30
cdr3_nt: TGTGCCTGGATACTCCGGGACAGGGGCAATGGCTACACCTTC
cdr3_aa: CAWILRDRGNGYTF

d_call: .
j_call: TRBJ2-7
clone_size: .
v_call: TRBV19
cdr3_nt: TGTGCCAGTAGTATAGCTAGCGCCTTATCCTACGAGCAGTACTTC
cdr3_aa: CASSIASALSYEQYF

d_call: .
j_call: TRBJ1-4
clone_size: .
v_call: TRBV11-3
cdr3_nt: TGTGCCAGCAGCTTAGTGGGTCTGTTTTTT
cdr3_aa: CASSLVGLFF

d_call: .
j_call: TRBJ2-3
clone_size: .
v_call: TRBV20-1
cdr3_nt: TGCAGTGAATTGGGGCGAGATACGCAGTATTTT
cdr3_aa: CSELGRDTQYF

d_call: .
j_call: TRBJ2-5
clone_size: .
v_call: TRBV10-1
cdr3_nt: TGCGCCAGCAGCGCGGGCGAACAGGACCAAGAGACCCAGTACTTC
cdr3_aa: CASSAGEQDQETQYF

d_call: TRBD2
j_call: TRBJ2-3
clone_size: .
v_call: TRBV19
cdr3_nt: TGTGCCAGCTCACTGAGGGCTAGCGGGAGTACTAGCACAGATACGCAGTATTTT
cdr3_aa: CASSLRASGSTSTDTQYF

d_call: .
j_call: TRBJ2-5
clone_size: once
v_call: TRBV11-2
cdr3_nt: TGTGCCAGCAGCTTCCCCTATCTGTACTTC
cdr3_aa: CASSFPYLYF

d_call: .
j_call: TRBJ2-7
clone_size: few
v_call: TRBV27
cdr3_nt: TGTGCCAGCAGTTTATGGGGAACCACCTACGAGCAGTACTTC
cdr3_aa: CASSLWGTTYEQYF

d_call: TRBD2
j_call: TRBJ2-1
clone_size: .
v_call: TRBV5-6
cdr3_nt: TGTGCCAGCAGATTGACTAGCGGGTACAATGAGCAGTTCTTC
cdr3_aa: CASRLTSGYNEQFF

d_call: TRBD2
j_call: TRBJ2-1
clone_size: .
v_call: TRBV6-4
cdr3_nt: TGTGCCAGATCTAGCGGGAGAGGGACCTACAATGAGCAGTTCTTC
cdr3_aa: CARSSGRGTYNEQFF

d_call: TRBD1
j_call: TRBJ2-3
clone_size: .
v_call: TRBV7-6
cdr3_nt: TGTGCCAGCAGCGCACTGACAGGGATTGCGGATACGCAGTATTTT
cdr3_aa: CASSALTGIADTQYF